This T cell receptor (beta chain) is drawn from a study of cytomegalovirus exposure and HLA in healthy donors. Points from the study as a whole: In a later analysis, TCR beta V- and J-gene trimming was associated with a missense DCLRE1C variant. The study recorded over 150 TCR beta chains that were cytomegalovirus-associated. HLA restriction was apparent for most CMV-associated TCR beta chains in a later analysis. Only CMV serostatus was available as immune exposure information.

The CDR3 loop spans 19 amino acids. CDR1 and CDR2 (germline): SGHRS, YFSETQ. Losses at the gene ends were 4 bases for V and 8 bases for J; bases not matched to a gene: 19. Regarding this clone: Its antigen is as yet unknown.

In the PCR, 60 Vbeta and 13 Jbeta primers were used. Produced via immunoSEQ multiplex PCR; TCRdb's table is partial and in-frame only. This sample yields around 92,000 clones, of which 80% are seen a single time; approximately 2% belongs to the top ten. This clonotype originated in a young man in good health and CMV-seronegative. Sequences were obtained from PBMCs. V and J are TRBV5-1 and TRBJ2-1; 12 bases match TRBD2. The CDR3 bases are TGCGCCAGCAGCCTTCGACAGGACGCTAGCGGGGGGGCCCGTCATGAGCAGTTCTTC. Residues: CASSLRQDASGGARHEQFF.